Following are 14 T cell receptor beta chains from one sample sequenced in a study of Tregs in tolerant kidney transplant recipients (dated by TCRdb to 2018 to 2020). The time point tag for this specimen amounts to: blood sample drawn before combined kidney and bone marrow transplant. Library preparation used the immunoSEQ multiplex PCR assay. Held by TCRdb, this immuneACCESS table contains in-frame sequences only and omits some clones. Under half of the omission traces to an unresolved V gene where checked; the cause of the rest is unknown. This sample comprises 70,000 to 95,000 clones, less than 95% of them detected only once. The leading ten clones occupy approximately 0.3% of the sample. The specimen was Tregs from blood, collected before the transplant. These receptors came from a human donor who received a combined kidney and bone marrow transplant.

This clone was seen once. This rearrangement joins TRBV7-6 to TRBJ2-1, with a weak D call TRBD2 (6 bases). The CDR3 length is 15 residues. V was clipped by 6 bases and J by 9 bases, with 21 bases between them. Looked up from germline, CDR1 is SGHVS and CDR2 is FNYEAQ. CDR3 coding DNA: TGTGCCAGCAGACTTGATAGCGGTTCACTCGGTGAGCAGTTCTTC. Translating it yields CASRLDSGSLGEQFF. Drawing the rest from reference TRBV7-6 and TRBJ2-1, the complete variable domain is GAGVSQSPRYKVTKRGQDVALRCDPISGHVSLYWYRQALGQGPEFLTYFNYEAQQDKSGLPNDRFSAERPEGSISTLTIQRTEQRDSAMYRCASRLDSGSLGEQFFGPGTRLTVL.

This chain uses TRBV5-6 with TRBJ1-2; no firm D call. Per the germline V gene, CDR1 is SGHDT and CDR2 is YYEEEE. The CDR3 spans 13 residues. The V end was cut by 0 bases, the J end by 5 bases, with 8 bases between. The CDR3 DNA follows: TGTGCCAGCAGCTTGGCCAGAGCATATGGCTACACCTTC. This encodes CASSLARAYGYTF.

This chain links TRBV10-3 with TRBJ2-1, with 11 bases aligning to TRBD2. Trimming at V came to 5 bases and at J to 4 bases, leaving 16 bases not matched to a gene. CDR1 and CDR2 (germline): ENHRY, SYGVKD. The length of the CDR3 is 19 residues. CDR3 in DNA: TGTGCCATCAGTTACACCGGGACTAGCGGAGAAGGAGCTTACAATGAGCAGTTCTTC. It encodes CAISYTGTSGEGAYNEQFF.

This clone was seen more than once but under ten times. The CDR3 region has the DNA TGTGCCAGCAGTTGCCCCCCCCCTGTGGCGGGAGCCTACAATGAGCAGTTCTTC. The encoded protein is CASSCPPPVAGAYNEQFF. The chain uses TRBV27 and TRBJ2-1; TRBD2 agrees at 7 bases. The CDR3 is made up of 18 amino acids. V lost 4 bases to trimming and J lost 2 bases; unmatched junction nucleotides: 14. Germline CDR1 MNHEY, CDR2 SMNVEV (reference sequence).

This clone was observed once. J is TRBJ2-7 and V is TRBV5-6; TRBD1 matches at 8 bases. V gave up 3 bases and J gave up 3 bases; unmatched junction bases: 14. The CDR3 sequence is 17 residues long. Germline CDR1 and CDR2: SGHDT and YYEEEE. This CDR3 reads CASSWGRYGTGGYEQYF. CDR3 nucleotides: TGTGCCAGCAGCTGGGGACGATATGGGACAGGAGGCTACGAGCAGTACTTC.

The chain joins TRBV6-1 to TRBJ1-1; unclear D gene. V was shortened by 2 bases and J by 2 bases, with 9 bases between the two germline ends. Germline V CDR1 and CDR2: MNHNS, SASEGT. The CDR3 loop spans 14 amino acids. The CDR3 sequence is CASSEFGQNTEAFF. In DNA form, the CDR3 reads TGTGCCAGCAGTGAATTCGGGCAAAACACTGAAGCTTTCTTT.

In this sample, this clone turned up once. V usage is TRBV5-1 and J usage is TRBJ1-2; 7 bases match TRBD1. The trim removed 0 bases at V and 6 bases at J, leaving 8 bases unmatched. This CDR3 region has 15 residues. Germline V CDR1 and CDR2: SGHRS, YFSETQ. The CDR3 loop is CASSLVERGLDGYTF. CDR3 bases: TGCGCCAGCAGCTTGGTCGAGAGGGGGCTGGATGGCTACACCTTC.

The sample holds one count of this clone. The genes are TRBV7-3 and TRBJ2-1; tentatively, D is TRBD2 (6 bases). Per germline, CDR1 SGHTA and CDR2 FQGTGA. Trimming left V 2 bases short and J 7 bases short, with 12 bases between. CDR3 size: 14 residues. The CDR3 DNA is TGTGCCAGCAGCTTAGAACTAGCAGTGAATGAGCAGTTCTTC. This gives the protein CASSLELAVNEQFF.

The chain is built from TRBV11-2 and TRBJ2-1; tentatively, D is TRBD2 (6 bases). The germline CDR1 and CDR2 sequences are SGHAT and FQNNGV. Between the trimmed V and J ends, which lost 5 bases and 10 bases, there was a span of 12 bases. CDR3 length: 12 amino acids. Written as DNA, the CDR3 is TGTGCCAGCAGCCCTACTAGCCTAGAGCAGTTCTTC. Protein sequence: CASSPTSLEQFF.

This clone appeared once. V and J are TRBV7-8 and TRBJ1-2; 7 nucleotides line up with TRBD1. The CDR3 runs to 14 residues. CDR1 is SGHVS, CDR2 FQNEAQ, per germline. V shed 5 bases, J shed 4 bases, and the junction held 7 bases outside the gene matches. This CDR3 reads CASSPNTGAYGYTF. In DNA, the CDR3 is TGTGCCAGCAGCCCAAATACAGGGGCCTATGGCTACACCTTC.

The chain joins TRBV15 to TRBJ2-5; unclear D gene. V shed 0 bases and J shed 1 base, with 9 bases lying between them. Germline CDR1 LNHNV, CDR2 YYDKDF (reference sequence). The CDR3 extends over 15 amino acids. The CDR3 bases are TGTGCCACCAGCAGAGATTTTACAGCCCAAGAGACCCAGTACTTC. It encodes CATSRDFTAQETQYF.

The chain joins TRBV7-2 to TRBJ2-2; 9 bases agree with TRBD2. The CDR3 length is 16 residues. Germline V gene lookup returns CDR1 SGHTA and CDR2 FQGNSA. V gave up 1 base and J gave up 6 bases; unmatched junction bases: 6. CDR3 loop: CASSLGGRALPGELFF. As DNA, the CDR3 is TGTGCCAGCAGCTTAGGCGGGAGGGCCCTCCCCGGGGAGCTGTTTTTT.

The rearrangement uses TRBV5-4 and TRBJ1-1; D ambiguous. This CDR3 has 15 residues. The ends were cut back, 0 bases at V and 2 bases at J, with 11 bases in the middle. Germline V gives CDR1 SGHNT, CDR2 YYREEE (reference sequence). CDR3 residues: CASSLGRLGNTEAFF. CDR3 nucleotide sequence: TGTGCCAGCAGCTTGGGACGCCTTGGAAACACTGAAGCTTTCTTT.

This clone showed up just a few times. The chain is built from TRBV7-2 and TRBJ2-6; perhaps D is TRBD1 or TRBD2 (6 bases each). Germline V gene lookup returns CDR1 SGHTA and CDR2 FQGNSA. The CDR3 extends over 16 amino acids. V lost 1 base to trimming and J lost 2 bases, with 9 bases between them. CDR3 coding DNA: TGTGCCAGCAGCTTAGAGGGGGGTACTGGGGCCAACGTCCTGACTTTC. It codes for CASSLEGGTGANVLTF.